These 15 T cell receptor beta chains originate from one sample sequenced in a study of blood T cell repertoires in COVID-19 (dated by TCRdb to between 2020 and 2021). Libraries were made using the immunoSEQ multiplex PCR assay. TCRdb limited this immuneACCESS table to in-frame rearrangements with V and J called. A share of clones is missing; checked studies link under half to unresolved V genes, and the rest is unexplained. This sample is represented by fewer than 300,000 clones; more than 75% of them were singletons. The top ten hold approximately 1.5% of the sample. Sequencing was carried out using peripheral blood. The source of these receptors is a woman between 40 and 50 years old who had recovered from COVID-19.

The chain couples TRBV6-4 to TRBJ1-2; D gene ambiguous. The CDR3 covers 13 residues. Germline V gene data show CDR1 as MRHNA and CDR2 as SNTAGT. With 0 bases removed from V and 6 bases from J, the gap between germline ends came to 8 bases. The CDR3 reads CASSDSTRDGYTF. The CDR3 nucleotides are TGTGCCAGCAGTGACTCGACGCGGGATGGCTACACCTTC.

V and J are TRBV30 and TRBJ1-5, with D possibly matching TRBD1 (5 bases). The CDR3 extends over 14 amino acids. From germline, CDR1 is GTSNPN and CDR2 SVGIG (reference sequence). V lost 4 bases to trimming and J lost 0 bases, with 10 bases between them. The CDR3 sequence: CAWNRQNSNQPQHF. The CDR3 DNA follows: TGTGCCTGGAACAGACAGAATAGCAATCAGCCCCAGCATTTT.

The J gene is TRBJ1-1, the V gene TRBV6-5, with 9 bases identical to TRBD1. The CDR3 runs 15 residues. Germline V gene sequence: CDR1 MNHEY, CDR2 SVGAGI. J lost 6 bases, V lost 2 bases, and 7 bases had no gene match. CDR3 in amino acids: CASSYAGQGSSEAFF. The CDR3 nucleotides read TGTGCCAGCAGTTACGCGGGACAGGGATCGTCTGAAGCTTTCTTT.

This chain links TRBV9 with TRBJ1-2; no reliable D call. This CDR3 contains 14 residues. The germline CDR1 and CDR2 sequences are SGDLS and YYNGEE. The V gene lost 0 bases and the J gene lost 6 bases, with 12 bases spanning the gap. The chain's CDR3 is CASSVEGGRHGYTF. DNA of the CDR3: TGTGCCAGCAGCGTAGAGGGCGGGAGACATGGCTACACCTTC.

This chain links TRBV19 with TRBJ1-6, with TRBD1 as a possible D gene (6 bases). The V and J ends lost 2 bases and 8 bases respectively, with 10 bases between them. The germline CDR1 and CDR2 sequences are LNHDA and SQIVND (reference sequence). The CDR3 consists of 14 residues. The CDR3 bases are TGTGCCAGTAGTATATACAGGGCCGATTCACCCCTCCACTTT. This encodes CASSIYRADSPLHF.

The gene calls are TRBV6-5 and TRBJ1-1; possible D gene TRBD1, 5 bases. Germline CDR1 and CDR2: MNHEY and SVGAGI. Trimming cost V 2 bases and J 3 bases, with 7 bases left between them. The CDR3 has 13 amino acids. The CDR3 nucleotides are TGTGCCAGCAGTTACGGCAGGGACACTGAAGCTTTCTTT. Its translation is CASSYGRDTEAFF.

The rearrangement joins TRBV5-1 to TRBJ2-5, with D perhaps TRBD2 (6 bases). The length of the CDR3 is 13 residues. Deletions cut 4 bases from V and 5 bases from J, with 12 bases between. The germline CDR1 and CDR2 sequences are SGHRS and YFSETQ. CDR3 sequence reads: CASSGEEGETQYF. The DNA of the CDR3 is TGCGCCAGCAGCGGGGAGGAAGGGGAGACCCAGTACTTC. The whole variable domain, remainder taken from reference TRBV5-1 and TRBJ2-5, is KAGVTQTPRYLIKTRGQQVTLSCSPISGHRSVSWYQQTPGQGLQFLFEYFSETQRNKGNFPGRFSGRQFSNSRSEMNVSTLELGDSALYLCASSGEEGETQYFGPGTRLLVL.

This clone has more than one count but fewer than ten. The V and J genes are TRBV27 and TRBJ2-2; 8 bases align to TRBD1. The CDR3 length is 16 residues. Germline V gene sequence: CDR1 MNHEY, CDR2 SMNVEV (reference sequence). V was clipped by 6 bases and J by 6 bases; unmatched bases: 12. The CDR3 DNA reads TGTGCCAGCAGACCCACAAGGAACAGGGGGGCCGGGGAGCTGTTTTTT. Its protein is CASRPTRNRGAGELFF.

In its sample, this clone was seen a few times. V gene TRBV5-4 combines with J gene TRBJ1-2; 9 nucleotides line up with TRBD1. CDR1 and CDR2 (germline): SGHNT, YYREEE (reference sequence). The CDR3 consists of 13 residues. Trimming at V came to 4 bases and at J to 7 bases, leaving 5 bases not matched to a gene. CDR3 nucleotide sequence: TGTGCCAGCAGCAGGGACAGGGAAGCTGGCTACACCTTC. Translating it yields CASSRDREAGYTF.

V usage is TRBV29-1 and J usage is TRBJ2-5; D possibly corresponds to TRBD1 (6 bases). Germline CDR1 and CDR2: SQVTM and ANQGSEA. V was clipped by 6 bases and J by 4 bases, with 15 bases between them. The CDR3 contains 13 residues. CDR3 coding DNA: TGCAGCGTGGCTCTACAGGGACGAGAGACCCAGTACTTC. Amino acids: CSVALQGRETQYF. The full variable domain, in which reference TRBV29-1 and TRBJ2-5 provide the parts outside the CDR3, is SAVISQKPSRDICQRGTSLTIQCQVDSQVTMMFWYRQQPGQSLTLIATANQGSEATYESGFVIDKFPISRPNLTFSTLTVSNMSPEDSSIYLCSVALQGRETQYFGPGTRLLVL.

This chain joins TRBV5-5 and TRBJ2-7; possible D gene TRBD2, 6 bases. The CDR3 is made up of 14 amino acids. V was cut by 4 bases and J by 2 bases, with 13 bases left in between. CDR1 is SGHKS, CDR2 YYEKEE, per germline (reference sequence). The DNA of the CDR3 is TGTGCCAGCAGCCTGATGGGGGGAACCTACGAGCAGTACTTC. It codes for CASSLMGGTYEQYF.

This chain connects TRBV27 to TRBJ1-1, with TRBD1 as a possible D gene (6 bases). Per the germline V gene, CDR1 is MNHEY and CDR2 is SMNVEV (reference sequence). This CDR3 is 15 amino acids long. V lost 2 bases and J lost 1, with 11 bases in between. This CDR3 is CASSLNRAGNTEAFF. The CDR3 DNA sequence: TGTGCCAGCAGTTTAAACAGGGCTGGGAACACTGAAGCTTTCTTT.

This clone was counted only a few times. One junction end does not reproduce the germline sequence, and a read error may be involved. CDR3 coding DNA: TGTGCCAGCTCTGGGCAGGCTAGCGGGACCCGGTACTTC. Protein: CASSGQASGTRYF. The gene calls are TRBV6-5 and TRBJ2-5; 9 nucleotides agree with TRBD2. This CDR3 has 13 amino acids. Germline values: CDR1 MNHEY, CDR2 SVGAGI.

The chain employs TRBV24-1 and TRBJ1-2, with 8 bases that match TRBD1. Germline values: CDR1 KGHDR, CDR2 SFDVKD. This CDR3 is built from 17 residues. The ends lost 5 bases at V and 1 base at J; junction bases unmatched: 11. This CDR3 reads CATSADDRGGLNYGYTF. The CDR3 region has the DNA TGTGCCACCAGTGCCGATGACAGGGGTGGACTTAACTATGGCTACACCTTC.

V is TRBV7-2 and J is TRBJ2-5, with TRBD2 identical over 8 bases. The CDR3 spans 16 residues. Germline trimming cut 2 bases from V and 5 bases from J; bases unmatched to any gene: 10. The V gene's germline CDR1 is SGHTA and CDR2 FQGNSA. CDR3 sequence reads: CASSLRSSGLWETQYF. The DNA for the CDR3 is TGTGCCAGCAGCTTAAGGTCTAGCGGGCTTTGGGAGACCCAGTACTTC.